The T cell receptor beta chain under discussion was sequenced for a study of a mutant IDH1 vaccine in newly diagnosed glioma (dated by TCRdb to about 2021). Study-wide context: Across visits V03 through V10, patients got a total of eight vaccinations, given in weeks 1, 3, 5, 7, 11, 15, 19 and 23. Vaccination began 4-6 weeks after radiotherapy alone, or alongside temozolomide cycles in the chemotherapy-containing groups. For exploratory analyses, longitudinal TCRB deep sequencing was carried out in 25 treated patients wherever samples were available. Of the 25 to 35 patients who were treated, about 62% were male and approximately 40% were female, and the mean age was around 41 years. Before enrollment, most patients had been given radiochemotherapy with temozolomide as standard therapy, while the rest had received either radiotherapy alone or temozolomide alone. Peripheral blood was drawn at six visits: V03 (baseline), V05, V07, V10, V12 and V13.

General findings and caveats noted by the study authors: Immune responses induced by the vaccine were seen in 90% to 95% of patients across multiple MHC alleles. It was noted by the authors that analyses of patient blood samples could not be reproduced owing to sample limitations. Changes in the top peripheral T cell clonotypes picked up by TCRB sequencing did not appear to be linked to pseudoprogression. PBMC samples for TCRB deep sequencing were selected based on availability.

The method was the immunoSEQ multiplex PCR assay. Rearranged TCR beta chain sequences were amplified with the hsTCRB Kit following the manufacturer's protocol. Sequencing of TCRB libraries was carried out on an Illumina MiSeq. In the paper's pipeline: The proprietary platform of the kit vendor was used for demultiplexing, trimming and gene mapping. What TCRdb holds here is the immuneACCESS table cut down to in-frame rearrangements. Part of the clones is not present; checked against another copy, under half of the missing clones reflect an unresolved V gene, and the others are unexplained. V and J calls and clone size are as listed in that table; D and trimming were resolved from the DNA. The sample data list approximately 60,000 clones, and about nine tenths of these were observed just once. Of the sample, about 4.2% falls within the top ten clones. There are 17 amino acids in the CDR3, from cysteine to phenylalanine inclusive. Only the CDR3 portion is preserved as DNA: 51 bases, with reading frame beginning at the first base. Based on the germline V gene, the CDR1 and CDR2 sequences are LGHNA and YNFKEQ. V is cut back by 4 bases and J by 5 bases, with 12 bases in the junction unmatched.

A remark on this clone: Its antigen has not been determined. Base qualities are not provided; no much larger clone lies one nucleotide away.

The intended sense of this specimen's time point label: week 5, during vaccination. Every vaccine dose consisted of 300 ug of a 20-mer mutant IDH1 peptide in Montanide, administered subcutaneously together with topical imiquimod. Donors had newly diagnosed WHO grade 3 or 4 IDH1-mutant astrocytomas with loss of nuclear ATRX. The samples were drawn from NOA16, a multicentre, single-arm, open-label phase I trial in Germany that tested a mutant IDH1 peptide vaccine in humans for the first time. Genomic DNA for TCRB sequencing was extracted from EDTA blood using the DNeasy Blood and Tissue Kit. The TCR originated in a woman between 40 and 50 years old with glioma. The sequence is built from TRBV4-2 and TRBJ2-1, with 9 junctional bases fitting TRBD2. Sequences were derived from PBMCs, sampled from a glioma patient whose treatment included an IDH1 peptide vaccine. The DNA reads TGTGCCAGCAGCCTCGCGGGAGGGCCCAGGAGGAACAATGAGCAGTTCTTC. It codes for CASSLAGGPRRNNEQFF.